The 22 T cell receptor beta chains reported below all come from one sample, sequenced in a study of blood T cell repertoires in COVID-19. Libraries were prepared by immunoSEQ multiplex PCR; TCRdb keeps only in-frame clonotypes and omits some of them. The data show roughly 140,000 clones, around 80% seen once. The sample comprised PBMCs or T cells enriched from blood (not recorded which). Receptors were obtained from a woman aged 18-29 years who had been exposed to COVID-19.

This clone was observed a few times. The same CDR3 is also encoded by other DNA sequences in this sample. This chain links TRBV28 with TRBJ1-2; 7 bases map to TRBD1. The CDR3 loop spans 13 amino acids. Unmatched junction bases numbered 0, after V lost 3 bases and J lost 2 bases. CDR1 and CDR2 (germline): MDHEN, SYDVKM. CDR3 nucleotide sequence: TGTGCCAGCAGTTTGACAGGGAACTATGGCTACACCTTC. Residues: CASSLTGNYGYTF.

The chain recombines TRBV5-5 with TRBJ1-2; possible D gene TRBD1, 5 bases. The V gene's germline CDR1 is SGHKS and CDR2 YYEKEE (reference sequence). The CDR3 is 14 amino acids. V lost 0 bases to trimming and J lost 8 bases, with 14 bases between them. CDR3 in amino acids: CASSLGWTGGGYTF. CDR3 nucleotides: TGTGCCAGCAGCTTGGGATGGACCGGGGGAGGCTACACCTTC.

The rearrangement joins TRBV7-9 to TRBJ2-7, with a weak D call TRBD2 (5 bases). Trimming removed 5 bases at V and 6 bases at J, with 8 bases between. The CDR3 loop spans 11 amino acids. The germline CDR1 and CDR2 sequences are SEHNR and FQNEAQ (reference sequence). The CDR3 reads CASSRDVEQYF. The CDR3 DNA reads TGTGCCAGCAGCCGGGATGTCGAGCAGTACTTC. The full variable domain, rest sourced from reference TRBV7-9 and TRBJ2-7, is DTGVSQNPRHKITKRGQNVTFRCDPISEHNRLYWYRQTLGQGPEFLTYFQNEAQLEKSRLLSDRFSAERPKGSFSTLEIQRTEQGDSAMYLCASSRDVEQYFGPGTRLTVT.

The chain carries TRBV11-2 and TRBJ2-2, with D possibly matching TRBD1 (6 bases). The germline gives CDR1 SGHAT, CDR2 FQNNGV. V lost 5 bases and J lost 1, with 17 bases in between. This CDR3 comprises 17 residues. The CDR3 sequence is CASSTGPSLKNTGELFF. CDR3 nucleotides: TGTGCCAGCAGCACAGGGCCGTCCTTAAAGAACACCGGGGAGCTGTTTTTT.

The V and J genes are TRBV13 and TRBJ1-2, with 10 bases fitting TRBD1. Germline V gene data show CDR1 as PRHDT and CDR2 as FYEKMQ (reference sequence). With V trimmed by 0 bases and J by 2 bases, 3 bases remained unmatched. The CDR3 is 16 residues long. CDR3 residues: CASSLGPGQGNYGYTF. The CDR3 DNA reads TGTGCCAGCAGCTTAGGCCCGGGACAGGGGAACTATGGCTACACCTTC. The full variable domain, rest sourced from reference TRBV13 and TRBJ1-2, is AAGVIQSPRHLIKEKRETATLKCYPIPRHDTVYWYQQGPGQDPQFLISFYEKMQSDKGSIPDRFSAQQFSDYHSELNMSSLELGDSALYFCASSLGPGQGNYGYTFGSGTRLTVV.

The table lists this clone with a few counts. The chain links TRBV19 to TRBJ1-5; 8 bases agree with TRBD1. The CDR3 is 14 residues long. V was pared by 9 bases and J by 3 bases, with 7 bases of the junction left unmatched. Per the germline V gene, CDR1 is LNHDA and CDR2 is SQIVND (reference sequence). The CDR3 sequence is CASRGDRPNQPQHF. DNA of the CDR3: TGTGCCAGCCGTGGGGACAGGCCCAATCAGCCCCAGCATTTT.

The chain has TRBV7-6 and TRBJ2-7; 7 nucleotides agree with TRBD2. CDR1 is SGHVS, CDR2 FNYEAQ, per germline. The CDR3 length is 15 residues. V dropped 2 bases and J dropped 4; count of bases not matched to a gene: 8. Here the CDR3 reads CASSLWGGITYEQYF. In DNA form, the CDR3 reads TGTGCCAGCAGCTTATGGGGAGGGATTACGTACGAGCAGTACTTC.

The chain uses TRBV2 and TRBJ2-2; D is possibly TRBD1 (5 bases). Looked up from germline, CDR1 is SNHLY and CDR2 is FYNNEI. V was trimmed by 6 bases and J by 0 bases, leaving 14 bases between them. There are 16 residues in the CDR3. CDR3 sequence (DNA): TGTGCCAGCAGCATTCGCAGGGTTTCGAACACCGGGGAGCTGTTTTTT. This gives the protein CASSIRRVSNTGELFF.

The chain uses TRBV20-1 and TRBJ2-7, with D unresolved. This CDR3 comprises 10 residues. Germline CDR1 reads DFQATT; CDR2 reads SNEGSKA (reference sequence). The V gene lost 6 bases and the J gene lost 4 bases, with 7 bases spanning the gap. DNA for the CDR3: TGCAGTGCGGCAAAATACGAGCAGTACTTC. Amino acid sequence: CSAAKYEQYF.

V usage is TRBV7-3 and J usage is TRBJ2-5, with TRBD1 identical over 9 bases. V lost 4 bases to trimming and J lost 5 bases; unmatched junction nucleotides: 8. Germline V gives CDR1 SGHTA, CDR2 FQGTGA. The CDR3 contains 15 residues. This chain's CDR3 is CASSSATGGRETQYF. CDR3 bases: TGTGCCAGCAGCTCCGCGACAGGGGGTAGGGAGACCCAGTACTTC.

The chain employs TRBV6-2 or TRBV6-3 and TRBJ2-3, with 7 bases lining up with TRBD2. CDR1 is MNHEY and CDR2 is SVGEGT in the germline V gene. The length of the CDR3 is 14 residues. J lost 10 bases, V lost 6 bases, and 13 bases had no gene match. In DNA form, the CDR3 reads TGTGCCAGCAGCAAAGGCGGGAGCGTTATTTCGCAGTATTTT. This translates into CASSKGGSVISQYF.

The chain links TRBV3-1 (or the pseudogene TRBV3-2) to TRBJ2-5; tentative D call: TRBD2 (5 bases). Germline V gene lookup returns CDR1 LGHDT and CDR2 YNNKEL (reference sequence). This CDR3 is 15 amino acids long. Trimming removed 6 bases at V and 1 base at J, with 15 bases between. The CDR3: CASSPEVGPQETQYF. CDR3 bases: TGTGCCAGCAGTCCGGAGGTTGGGCCCCAAGAGACCCAGTACTTC.

The CDR3 nucleotides read TGTGCCAGCAGCTTGGGGGGACAGGGAAATCAGCCCCAGCATTTT. This gives the protein CASSLGGQGNQPQHF. The chain couples TRBV5-4 to TRBJ1-5; TRBD1 agrees at 9 bases. The CDR3 is 15 amino acids. Per the germline V gene, CDR1 is SGHNT and CDR2 is YYREEE (reference sequence). The J segment lost 4 bases and the V segment lost 0 bases, leaving 2 bases of the junction unmatched.

The chain uses TRBV2 and TRBJ2-3, with TRBD2 identical over 11 bases. The CDR3 is 11 residues long. J gave up 13 bases and V 5 bases, and 2 bases lay outside the gene matches. CDR1 and CDR2 (germline): SNHLY, FYNNEI. The CDR3 region has the DNA TGTGCCAGCAGTAGACTAGCGGGAAAGTATTTT. It encodes CASSRLAGKYF.

The rearrangement joins TRBV4-1 to TRBJ1-3; D gene uncertain. Trimming pared 0 bases from V and 4 bases from J, leaving 10 bases between. The CDR3 sequence is 15 residues long. CDR1 MGHRA and CDR2 YSYEKL come from the germline V gene. DNA of the CDR3: TGCGCCAGCAGCCAAGAGGCGGGTTCCGGAAACACCATATATTTT. This codes for CASSQEAGSGNTIYF.

This chain links TRBV3-1 (or the pseudogene TRBV3-2) with TRBJ2-5, with a weak D call TRBD1 (6 bases). Trimming left V 2 bases short and J 5 bases short, with 15 bases between. This CDR3 has 15 residues. CDR1 LGHDT and CDR2 YNNKEL come from the germline V gene (reference sequence). CDR3 sequence reads: CASSQRDPGAETQYF. The CDR3 DNA sequence: TGTGCCAGCAGCCAAAGGGATCCAGGGGCCGAGACCCAGTACTTC.

This rearrangement joins TRBV15 to TRBJ2-7, with 9 bases lining up with TRBD2. V lost 1 base and J lost 5; bases outside the gene matches: 6. From germline, CDR1 is LNHNV and CDR2 YYDKDF (reference sequence). The CDR3 is made up of 15 amino acids. In DNA form, the CDR3 reads TGTGCCACCAGCAGAGGTAGCGGGAGTACCCACGAGCAGTACTTC. Encoded protein: CATSRGSGSTHEQYF.

V is TRBV6-2 or TRBV6-3 and J is TRBJ2-1; D unclear. The V gene's germline CDR1 is MNHEY and CDR2 SVGEGT. The V and J ends lost 5 bases and 12 bases respectively, with 17 bases between them. The CDR3 has 13 residues. The CDR3 sequence is CASSETLVIGQFF. The CDR3 nucleotides read TGTGCCAGCAGTGAGACTCTAGTTATCGGGCAGTTCTTC.

The chain couples TRBV12-3 or TRBV12-4 to TRBJ2-1, with a weak D call TRBD2 (6 bases). Trimming stripped 8 bases from V and 3 bases from J, with 11 bases between. The CDR3 sequence is 13 residues long. The CDR3 coding sequence is TGTGCCAGCGGAGGGGCCCTCTACAATGAGCAGTTCTTC. Its protein product is CASGGALYNEQFF.

The chain combines TRBV13 with TRBJ2-7; D gene uncertain. Per germline, CDR1 PRHDT and CDR2 FYEKMQ (reference sequence). The CDR3 runs 11 residues. The V end was cut by 0 bases, the J end by 5 bases, with 2 bases between. The CDR3 DNA follows: TGTGCCAGCAGCTTAGGTAACGAGCAGTACTTC. Translation gives CASSLGNEQYF.

The chain combines TRBV6-5 with TRBJ1-6; possible D gene TRBD1, 6 bases. Germline assignment: CDR1 MNHEY and CDR2 SVGAGI. V was pared by 6 bases and J by 8 bases, with 14 bases between. The CDR3 spans 14 residues. The CDR3 coding sequence is TGTGCCAGCAGCTATACAGGGCACCATTCACCCCTCCACTTT. The encoded protein is CASSYTGHHSPLHF.

V usage is TRBV25-1 and J usage is TRBJ2-1; 7 nucleotides line up with TRBD2. CDR1 and CDR2 (germline): MGHDK, SYGVNS. With V trimmed by 6 bases and J by 2 bases, 13 bases remained unmatched. The CDR3 has 17 amino acids. As DNA, the CDR3 is TGTGCCAGCAGCCCAGAATGGGAGGGAGGGCCCTACAATGAGCAGTTCTTC. Its translation is CASSPEWEGGPYNEQFF.